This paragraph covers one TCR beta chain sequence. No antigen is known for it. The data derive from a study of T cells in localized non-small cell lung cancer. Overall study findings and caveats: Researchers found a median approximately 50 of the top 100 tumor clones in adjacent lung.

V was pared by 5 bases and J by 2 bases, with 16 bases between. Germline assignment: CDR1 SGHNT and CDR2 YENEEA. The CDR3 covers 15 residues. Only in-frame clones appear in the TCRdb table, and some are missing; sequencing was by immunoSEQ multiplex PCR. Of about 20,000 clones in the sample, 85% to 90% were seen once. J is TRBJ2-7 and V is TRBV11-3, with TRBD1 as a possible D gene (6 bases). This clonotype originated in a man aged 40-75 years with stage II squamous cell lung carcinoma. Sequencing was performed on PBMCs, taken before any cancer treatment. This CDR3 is CASSLRTVQAYEQYF. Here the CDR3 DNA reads TGTGCCAGCAGCCTCCGGACAGTCCAAGCCTACGAGCAGTACTTC. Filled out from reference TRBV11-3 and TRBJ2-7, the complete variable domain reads EAGVVQSPRYKIIEKKQPVAFWCNPISGHNTLYWYLQNLGQGPELLIRYENEEAVDDSQLPKDRFSAERLKGVDSTLKIQPAELGDSAVYLCASSLRTVQAYEQYFGPGTRLTVT.